One and the same sample provided the 13 T cell receptor beta chains below, sequenced in a study of shared clonotypes between healthy human individuals (dated by TCRdb to about 2020). Libraries came from the immunoSEQ multiplex PCR assay. The source is immuneACCESS, and TCRdb retained only in-frame sequences with V and J called. Part of the clones is not carried over; for the studies checked, unresolved V genes explain less than half of this, and the remainder is unexplained. Within this sample are 600,000 or so clones, with roughly 98% of them counted one time only. The ten largest clones take up 0.3% of the sample. CD8 naive samples were obtained by positive selection for CCR7 among CD45RO-negative cells, yielding a CD45RA+CCR7+ population from which TemRA cells were excluded. Material for sequencing was naive CD8+ T cells sorted from blood. The sample's cell subset or site label, decoded: CD45RA+CCR7+. Every receptor here comes from a man younger than 40 in good health.

The chain couples TRBV14 to TRBJ2-7; no firm D call. V gave up 0 bases and J gave up 5 bases, with 11 bases separating them. This CDR3 has 14 residues. The germline CDR1 and CDR2 sequences are SGHDN and FVKESK. This CDR3 reads CASSQDNRAHEQYF. As DNA, the CDR3 is TGTGCCAGCAGCCAAGATAATAGGGCCCACGAGCAGTACTTC.

The chain carries TRBV27 and TRBJ2-3; D uncertain. The length of the CDR3 is 15 residues. The germline V gene encodes CDR1 MNHEY and CDR2 SMNVEV (reference sequence). V dropped 5 bases and J dropped 3 bases, with 15 bases sitting between them. The CDR3 is CASSPPLSYTDTQYF. CDR3 DNA sequence: TGTGCCAGCAGTCCCCCTCTTTCGTATACAGATACGCAGTATTTT.

The V and J genes are TRBV2 and TRBJ1-1, with 9 bases that match TRBD1. CDR3 size: 15 residues. V shed 6 bases, J shed 2 bases, and the junction held 7 bases outside the gene matches. Germline V CDR1 and CDR2: SNHLY, FYNNEI. CDR3 amino acids: CASSLMTGGNTEAFF. CDR3 sequence (DNA): TGTGCCAGCAGCCTCATGACAGGGGGAAACACTGAAGCTTTCTTT.

In this sample, this clone turned up once. The chain combines TRBV7-9 with TRBJ2-4, with D unresolved. This CDR3 contains 18 residues. From germline, CDR1 is SEHNR and CDR2 FQNEAQ (reference sequence). The V and J ends lost 5 bases and 0 bases respectively, with 20 bases between them. This CDR3 is CASSASSDGRLAKNIQYF. CDR3 in DNA: TGTGCCAGCAGCGCCTCGTCGGACGGACGCCTAGCCAAAAACATTCAGTACTTC.

The rearrangement uses TRBV6-4 and TRBJ2-7; D perhaps matches TRBD2 (6 bases). V dropped 3 bases and J dropped 7 bases, with 13 bases sitting between them. There are 13 residues in the CDR3. Germline loops: CDR1 MRHNA, CDR2 SNTAGT. In DNA form, the CDR3 reads TGTGCCAGCAGTGAGAACCCCGGGGGAGAGCAGTACTTC. It codes for CASSENPGGEQYF.

This clone was picked up a small number of times. The CDR3 DNA follows: TGTGCCAGCAGACGCACAGATACGCAGTATTTT. It yields the protein CASRRTDTQYF. V is TRBV27 and J is TRBJ2-3; no reliable D call. V lost 6 bases and J 1 base, leaving 2 bases between the germline ends. The germline CDR1 and CDR2 sequences are MNHEY and SMNVEV (reference sequence). The CDR3 extends over 11 amino acids.

This rearrangement joins TRBV21-1 to TRBJ1-2. TRBV21-1 is listed as a pseudogene. The CDR3 is 21 residues long. The CDR3 region is CASSKAGVPLRGTYRGYGYTF. The CDR3, as DNA: TGTGCCAGCAGCAAAGCCGGGGTACCCCTACGCGGGACCTATCGGGGCTATGGCTACACCTTC.

The chain carries TRBV25-1 and TRBJ2-7, with 9 bases that match TRBD1. CDR1 is MGHDK, CDR2 SYGVNS, per germline. The CDR3 sequence is 13 residues long. The V and J ends lost 7 bases and 5 bases, in that order; junction bases with no gene match: 6. The CDR3 here is CASTPGTGNEQYF. The CDR3 bases are TGTGCCAGCACCCCCGGGACAGGGAACGAGCAGTACTTC.

As regards this clone: Because the CDR3's place on the DNA is in doubt, the DNA is left out and the CDR3 is given as listed by TCRdb. The chain couples TRBV27 to TRBJ2-1; the D call in the table, TRBD2, was not verified against the DNA. The CDR3 has 15 residues if both end residues are counted. Germline V gene lookup returns CDR1 MNHEY and CDR2 SMNVEV (reference sequence). The CDR3 reads CASSPFGPGSLGKFF.

The rearrangement links TRBV6-1 to TRBJ1-2; TRBD1 might be the D (5 bases). Trimming cost V 2 bases and J 4 bases, with 11 bases left between them. The CDR3 runs to 14 residues. CDR1 and CDR2 from the germline V gene are MNHNS and SASEGT. Written as DNA, the CDR3 is TGTGCCAGCAGTGAATGGGGCAGCACCTATGGCTACACCTTC. This codes for CASSEWGSTYGYTF.

The V and J genes are TRBV6-1 and TRBJ2-1; D is perhaps TRBD1 (6 bases). The germline V gene has CDR1 MNHNS and CDR2 SASEGT. The V gene lost 8 bases and the J gene lost 4 bases, with 15 bases spanning the gap. CDR3 length equals 14 residues. CDR3: CASLNSDRYNEQFF. The CDR3 DNA follows: TGTGCCAGCCTTAATTCGGACAGATACAATGAGCAGTTCTTC.

The V call is TRBV5-1, the J call TRBJ2-1; D not certain. The germline V gene encodes CDR1 SGHRS and CDR2 YFSETQ. The CDR3 loop spans 15 amino acids. The ends were cut back, 0 bases at V and 8 bases at J, with 15 bases in the middle. Written as DNA, the CDR3 is TGCGCCAGCAGCTTGGACGGCTTGGGCAGTTATGAGCAGTTCTTC. Translating gives CASSLDGLGSYEQFF.

The J gene is TRBJ2-6, the V gene TRBV25-1, with TRBD1 as a possible D gene (7 bases). The length of the CDR3 is 15 residues. The ends were cut back, 8 bases at V and 11 bases at J, with 22 bases in the middle. The germline V gene encodes CDR1 MGHDK and CDR2 SYGVNS. The CDR3 sequence: CASEPGTVRGDVLTF. The CDR3 coding sequence is TGTGCCAGCGAACCCGGGACAGTTAGGGGGGACGTCCTGACTTTC. Full variable domain (outside the CDR3, taken from reference TRBV25-1 and TRBJ2-6): EADIYQTPRYLVIGTGKKITLECSQTMGHDKMYWYQQDPGMELHLIHYSYGVNSTEKGDLSSESTVSRIRTEHFPLTLESARPSHTSQYLCASEPGTVRGDVLTFGAGSRLTVL.